The following is a T cell receptor beta chain sequence with its context. Its binding antigen is unknown. The record has no base qualities; no much larger clone is one base away. This sample stems from a study of STAT5B mutations in CD4+ large granular lymphocyte leukemia (dated by TCRdb to between 2021 and 2022). About the full investigation: Among the healthy controls, the CDR3 'QG' motif was associated with a particular HLA allele. The study compared the TCRbeta repertoires of patients with CD4+ T-cell large granular lymphocyte leukemia against those of healthy blood donors. Flow cytometry on FACSCanto II or FACSVerse showed that the purified fractions were more than 95% pure among lymphocytes. Findings and caveats that apply to the study as a whole: Greater clonality appeared to be present in CD4-sorted patient repertoires than in healthy CD4+ repertoires, and the difference was retained after the putative leukemic clones were removed. Main leukemic clonotypes were private to each patient, although roughly 26% of the main leukemic clonotypes were found at low frequency in the non-leukemic repertoires of other patients. Enrichment of TRBV06-family usage was observed among the top patient clones (8/27) relative to healthy controls (2/35). The data were not HLA-matched, and the relatively small sample size could explain the higher clonality seen in CD4+ compared with CD8+ T-LGLL.

TCRbeta rearrangements were sequenced from genomic DNA using the immunoSEQ assay at survey resolution. Processing in the source paper ran as follows. A lowest detectable productive clonotype frequency of 2.59 x 10-5 was observed in the TCR sequencing data. Only productive TCRbeta rearrangements, meaning sequences that were complete and in-frame, were kept for the analyses. Simpson clonality, calculated in the immunoSEQ Analyzer version 3.0, was used as the measure of sample clonality. Based on frequency, clones were grouped as very rare, small, medium, large (1-20%) or hyperexpanded (>20%). Generation probabilities were estimated with OLGA 1.2.3, V-gene circos plots were made with VDJtools, specificities were searched in VDJdb, and CDR3 motifs were identified with GLIPH. TCRdb holds this immuneACCESS table with in-frame rearrangements only. Some clones are missing; in checked studies, unresolved V genes explain under half, and the rest has no known cause. For V, J and clone size, that table is used; D and trimming come from the DNA. The sample data list over 25,000 clones, and around 81% of these were observed just once. The ten largest clones represent approximately 0.32% of the sample.

The healthy control group was made up of roughly 39 blood donors, and the Finnish Red Cross blood service supplied their buffy coats. All TCR-sequenced material derived from peripheral blood: patient blood samples and healthy donor buffy coats. Peripheral blood mononuclear cells were isolated by Ficoll-Hypaque gradient centrifugation. CD4+ cells were purified magnetically from the buffy coats of healthy controls. The Gentra Puregene Cell and Tissue kit was used to extract genomic DNA, and a Qubit 2.0 fluorometer was used to measure the amount of genomic DNA. As encoded in the germline V gene, CDR1 is SGHRS while CDR2 is YFSETQ. From the cysteine through the phenylalanine, the CDR3 covers 15 amino acids. Kept here is only the CDR3 DNA, which spans 45 bases and is read in frame from base 1. The junction shows trimming of 4 bases on V and 0 bases on J, plus 13 bases between the germline ends.

The sequence derives from a human donor in good health. Sequenced material: CD4+ T cells from blood buffy coats. The chain employs TRBV5-1 and TRBJ1-1, with a weak D call of TRBD1 (5 bases match). CDR3 protein: CASSPRDRLNTEAFF. The DNA is as follows: TGCGCCAGCAGCCCGAGGGACCGCCTGAACACTGAAGCTTTCTTT. The variable domain in full, with residues beyond the CDR3 obtained from the reference TRBV5-1 and TRBJ1-1 genes, is KAGVTQTPRYLIKTRGQQVTLSCSPISGHRSVSWYQQTPGQGLQFLFEYFSETQRNKGNFPGRFSGRQFSNSRSEMNVSTLELGDSALYLCASSPRDRLNTEAFFGQGTRLTVV.